This TCR beta chain came from a study of shared clonotypes between healthy human individuals. Study results and limitations: Relative to their counterparts shared across all four donors, non-shared clonotypes exhibited diminished generation probabilities. Naive CD4 clonotypes overlapped across a handful of donors at around 4.8%.

Comments on this clone: Its cognate antigen is unknown.

In germline, CDR1 is MDHEN, CDR2 SYDVKM. V shed 7 bases and J 1 base; nucleotides not matched to a gene: 11. The CDR3 covers 17 residues. Clones were read by immunoSEQ multiplex PCR, and TCRdb kept only the in-frame ones, dropping some. In the table there are 950,000 to 1,100,000 clones, about 84% of which are singletons. This chain joins TRBV28 and TRBJ1-3; 9 nucleotides match TRBD1. What was sequenced was memory CD4+ T cells from PBMCs. Documented subset: CD45RA-negative fraction. The TCR was taken from a man between 18 and 35 years old in good health. Some clones in this sample may be carry-over from other donors' samples. The chain's CDR3 is CASKSWTGATSGNTIYF. In DNA form, the CDR3 reads TGTGCCAGCAAATCCTGGACAGGGGCAACTTCTGGAAACACCATATATTTT.